This TCR beta chain was sequenced for a study of blood T cells in healthy people across ages (dated by TCRdb to about 2015). About the study as a whole: In model experiments, roughly one uniquely barcoded TCR beta cDNA molecule per two T cells was captured by template switching. To avoid experimental bias, donors of different ages were spread randomly across the sequencing lanes. Four age groups were formed from the donors: young (average approximately 15 years), middle-aged (approximately 40), aged (roughly 59) and long-lived (roughly 88). Age-related changes in TCR beta repertoire diversity were measured in the study by deep sequencing normalized with unique cDNA molecular identifiers. For two donors (one aged 18 to 30 and one aged 80 or older), the study analyzed two additional independent replicas of 1 million unique cDNA reads from the same blood draw.

The donors were roughly 40 Caucasian individuals from Russia, aged roughly 6 to 90 years, who were systemically healthy. Around 10 milliliters of peripheral blood were collected from each donor into EDTA-treated Vacutainer tubes. PBMCs were isolated by Ficoll-Paque density-gradient centrifugation, with at least 6 million obtained per sample. Trizol reagent was used to extract total RNA from the PBMCs, yielding at least 6 micrograms per sample. For every donor, flow cytometry on a PBMC aliquot measured the percentage of naive CD45RAhigh/CD27high T cells. What the work shows at the level of the full study, not this receptor alone: Because profiling used bulk unsorted PBMCs, naive and antigen-experienced compartments could not be compared conclusively. Estimates of total diversity based on one million sequenced T cells were considered lower bounds and underestimates. Compared with the aged group, the long-lived group had more naive CD4+ T cells, fewer expanded clones and increased TCR diversity, a pattern suggesting age selection. As age increased, observed TCR beta diversity per million T cells dropped in a roughly linear way, and a significant reduction was already evident by age 40. Observed TCR beta diversity correlated strongly with the percentage of naive T cells measured by flow cytometry. Because donor CMV infection status was unknown, age-related changes in expanded clonotypes were potentially confounded.

Library construction relied on 5' RACE. This sample was sequenced with an Illumina HiSeq 2500. A second PCR of about 6 to 11 cycles was performed with a sample-barcoded 5' primer and a J-beta primer mix. A unique molecular identifier was introduced onto each TCR beta cDNA molecule by a template-switch 5' adaptor carrying 12 random nucleotides. Each sample yielded at least 2.5 million CDR3-containing paired-end reads. First-strand cDNA was synthesized from all RNA with the Mint cDNA synthesis kit, primed by a TRBC-specific oligonucleotide. Following uracil-DNA glycosylase treatment, all cDNA underwent a first 18-cycle PCR with the universal primers M1SS and BC2_uni_R. The published analysis was carried out like this. For normalization, 1 million high-quality reads were randomly selected from each sample, with every read carrying a distinct molecular identifier. Instead of being binned into consensus sequences, reads with shared molecular identifiers were discarded. CDR3 identification, clonotype clustering and error correction used MiTCR with a Q25 quality threshold and the strictest error-elimination algorithm. A nonparametric unseen species model with Euler transformation was used to estimate lower-bound total TCR beta diversity. TCRdb cleaned the public reads at Q25 with fastp, built clones with MiXCR and kept in-frame beta chains. Every distinct CDR3 protein forms one entry, paired with its most common genes and DNA. What appears here as the V and J calls and clone size reflects TCRdb's work, not the paper's. This sample comprises roughly 800,000 distinct CDR3 sequences, roughly 60% of them detected only once. About 20% of the sample is held by the ten biggest clonotypes.

Points on this clonotype: Its antigen specificity is not known. A much larger clonotype is one base distant, so this may be a read error.

V loses 2 bases, J loses 10 bases, and the germline ends lie 18 bases apart. From the cysteine up to the phenylalanine, the CDR3 has a length of 15 residues. Of all the DNA, just the CDR3 is kept, 45 bases in frame from base 1. CDR1 is given as SGHTA and CDR2 as FQGNSA, both from the germline V gene. The receptor comes from a man aged 25 to 45 in good health. The V and J segments used are TRBV7-2 and TRBJ2-1; the D gene is possibly TRBD1 or TRBD2, with 6 bases matching each. Sequencing was carried out using blood. The nucleotide sequence reads as follows: TGTGCCAGCAGCTTACCCGGGGGCGAGGCCTACGAGCAGTTCTTC. It translates as CASSLPGGEAYEQFF.